The T cell receptor beta chain described here comes from a study of blood T cell repertoires in COVID-19. The overall study: PBMCs, B-cell-depleted T cells, or T cells were the source of the cDNA or gDNA that made up the material.

Authors' methods: The assay estimated nucleated cells by amplifying reference gene primers. The protocol was immunoSEQ multiplex PCR, while the TCRdb copy is restricted to in-frame clones and leaves out a portion. D and trimming were read from the DNA, whereas the V and J calls and clone size are those reported in that table. The sample includes around 270,000 clones, 75% to 90% of them seen just once. CDR1 SQVTM and CDR2 ANQGSEA come from the germline V gene. This CDR3 contains 11 residues. V was cut by 6 bases and J by 4 bases, with 9 bases left in between. The chain joins TRBV29-1 to TRBJ1-2; the D gene is possibly TRBD1 (6 bases). Input material: peripheral blood. The receptor comes from a man aged 40-50 years with acute or convalescent COVID-19. DNA of the CDR3: TGCAGCGTCGCAGGGGCCTATGGCTACACCTTC. It is translated as CSVAGAYGYTF.